This T cell receptor beta chain was captured by sequencing in a study of shared clonotypes between healthy human individuals. Some clones are missing from TCRdb's copy, which holds only in-frame ones; the method was immunoSEQ multiplex PCR. The table has about 2.4 million clones, roughly 93% seen once. The CDR3 is 14 residues long. From germline, CDR1 is SGHNT and CDR2 YYREEE (reference sequence). Trimming took off 4 bases at V and 4 bases at J, with 12 bases between the two ends. Specimen: naive CD4+ T cells from PBMCs. Noted subset: CD45RA+ positively selected. This TCR came from a man aged 18 to 35 in good health. Some clones in this sample may be carry-over from other donors' samples. The chain links TRBV5-4 to TRBJ2-1; D uncertain. CDR3 protein: CASSEDTWYNEQFF. The CDR3 DNA reads TGTGCCAGCAGCGAGGATACTTGGTACAATGAGCAGTTCTTC.